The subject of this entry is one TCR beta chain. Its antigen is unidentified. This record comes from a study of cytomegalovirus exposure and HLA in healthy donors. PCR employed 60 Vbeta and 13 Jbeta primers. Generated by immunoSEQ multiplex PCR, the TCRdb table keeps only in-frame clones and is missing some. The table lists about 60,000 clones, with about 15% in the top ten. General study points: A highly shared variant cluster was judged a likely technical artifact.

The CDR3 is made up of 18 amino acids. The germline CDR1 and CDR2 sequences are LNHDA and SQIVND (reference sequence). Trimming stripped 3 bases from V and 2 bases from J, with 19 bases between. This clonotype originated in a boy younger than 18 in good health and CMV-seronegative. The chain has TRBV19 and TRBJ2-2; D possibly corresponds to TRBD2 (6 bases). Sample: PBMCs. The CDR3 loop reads CASSMMGGYSANTGELFF. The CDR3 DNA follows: TGTGCCAGTAGTATGATGGGGGGTTACTCTGCTAACACCGGGGAGCTGTTTTTT.